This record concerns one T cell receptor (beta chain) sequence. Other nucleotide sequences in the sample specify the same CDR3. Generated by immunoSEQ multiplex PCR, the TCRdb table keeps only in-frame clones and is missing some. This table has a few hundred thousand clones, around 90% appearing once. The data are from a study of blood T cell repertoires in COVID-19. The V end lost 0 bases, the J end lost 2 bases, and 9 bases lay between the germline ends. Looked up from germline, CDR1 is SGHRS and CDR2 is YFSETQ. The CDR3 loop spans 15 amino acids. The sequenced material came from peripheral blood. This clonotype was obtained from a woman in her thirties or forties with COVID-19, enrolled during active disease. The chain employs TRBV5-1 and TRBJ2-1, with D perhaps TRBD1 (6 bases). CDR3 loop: CASSLVQGAYNEQFF. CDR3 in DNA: TGCGCCAGCAGCTTGGTACAGGGCGCCTACAATGAGCAGTTCTTC. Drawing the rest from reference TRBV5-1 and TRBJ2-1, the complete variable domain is KAGVTQTPRYLIKTRGQQVTLSCSPISGHRSVSWYQQTPGQGLQFLFEYFSETQRNKGNFPGRFSGRQFSNSRSEMNVSTLELGDSALYLCASSLVQGAYNEQFFGPGTRLTVL.